These 7 T cell receptor beta chains were all obtained from the same sample, sequenced in a study of kidney transplant recipient with SARS-CoV-2 infection. From the reads, TCRdb called clonotypes with MiXCR, one entry per CDR3 protein. This table has 200,000 to 300,000 distinct CDR3 sequences, 25% to 35% appearing once. Sample: a blood sample, taken at baseline and between days 110 and 120 from a kidney transplant recipient. Receptors were obtained from a male patient in his thirties who had COVID-19 and was a kidney transplant recipient. The T cells may come from the graft donor.

There are many counts of this clonotype. The chain's CDR3 is CASSLAVKAFF. The CDR3 coding sequence is TGTGCCAGCAGTTTAGCGGTCAAGGCTTTCTTT. The chain couples TRBV12-3 or TRBV12-4 to TRBJ1-1, with no clear D. The CDR3 contains 11 residues. Trimming pared 0 bases from V and 11 bases from J, leaving 7 bases between.

This clonotype has more than one count but fewer than ten. The chain has TRBV9 and TRBJ1-1, with D uncertain. V shed 2 bases and J shed 3 bases, with 8 bases lying between them. The CDR3 loop spans 13 amino acids. Germline loops: CDR1 SGDLS, CDR2 YYNGEE. CDR3 loop: CASSVSPDTEAFF. The CDR3 bases are TGTGCCAGCAGCGTGTCACCGGACACTGAAGCTTTCTTT.

This clonotype occurred many times. The chain employs TRBV28 and TRBJ2-7; D possibly corresponds to TRBD2 (5 bases). Germline CDR1 and CDR2: MDHEN and SYDVKM. This CDR3 has 15 residues. V gave up 6 bases and J gave up 4 bases, with 19 bases separating them. The chain's CDR3 is CASSSGTRAGYEQYF. CDR3 coding DNA: TGTGCCAGCAGCTCCGGAACCCGGGCGGGTTACGAGCAGTACTTC. The full variable domain, rest sourced from reference TRBV28 and TRBJ2-7, is DVKVTQSSRYLVKRTGEKVFLECVQDMDHENMFWYRQDPGLGLRLIYFSYDVKMKEKGDIPEGYSVSREKKERFSLILESASTNQTSMYLCASSSGTRAGYEQYFGPGTRLTVT.

The rearrangement links TRBV7-8 to TRBJ2-5; D might be TRBD2 (6 bases). CDR1 and CDR2 from the germline V gene are SGHVS and FQNEAQ. This CDR3 has 14 residues. The V end lost 5 bases, the J end lost 4 bases, and 14 bases lay between the germline ends. CDR3 sequence (DNA): TGTGCCAGCAGCCCGTCGGGAGTAGGAGAGACCCAGTACTTC. It codes for CASSPSGVGETQYF.

About this clonotype itself: This may arise from a read error, as a much more abundant clone is one base away. The chain couples TRBV3-1 to TRBJ2-2, with D unresolved. V was trimmed by 5 bases and J by 9 bases, leaving 28 bases between them. Germline assignment: CDR1 LGHDT and CDR2 YNNKEL (reference sequence). The CDR3 extends over 18 amino acids. The CDR3, as DNA: TGTGCCAGCAGCAGTGCCATTCCCATTTCAGGCTTGACCAGGGAGCTGTTTTTT. Protein sequence: CASSSAIPISGLTRELFF.

Many counts were recorded for this clonotype. The V call is TRBV20-1, the J call TRBJ2-7, with D possibly being TRBD2 (6 bases). Germline values: CDR1 DFQATT, CDR2 SNEGSKA (reference sequence). Trimming cost V 0 bases and J 4 bases, with 16 bases left between them. The CDR3 sequence is 15 residues long. CDR3 amino acids: CSARDTAGLRYEQYF. The CDR3 DNA is TGCAGTGCTAGAGATACGGCGGGACTCCGGTACGAGCAGTACTTC.

This clonotype was found many times. The gene calls are TRBV20-1 and TRBJ2-1, with D uncertain. V was pared by 2 bases and J by 9 bases, with 14 bases between. This CDR3 is 13 amino acids long. Germline loops: CDR1 DFQATT, CDR2 SNEGSKA (reference sequence). CDR3 sequence: CSARSDSQVEQFF. DNA of the CDR3: TGCAGTGCTAGATCCGACTCCCAGGTTGAGCAGTTCTTC.